This entry is about one T cell receptor beta chain. Its cognate antigen is unknown. Input was approximately 2.1 ug genomic DNA, or all available if less. Amplification used 60 V beta primers and 13 J beta primers. The method was immunoSEQ multiplex PCR; TCRdb's version includes in-frame clones alone and lacks a portion of them. The sample has 80,000 to 100,000 clones, around 80% seen once. This record comes from a study of glioma-infiltrating T cells after dendritic cell vaccination. Turning to the study itself: Glioblastoma patients came from Phase I and II dendritic cell vaccination trials.

Noted time point: after dendritic cell vaccination, including at tumor progression/relapse. V was trimmed by 4 bases and J by 3 bases, leaving 18 bases between them. Germline V CDR1 and CDR2: MNHEY, SVGAGI. The length of the CDR3 is 16 residues. Overall study findings and caveats: Only a small number of patients had complete blood and tumor samples.

This sequence joins TRBV6-5 and TRBJ1-1, with D possibly TRBD1 on 5 matching bases. This material consisted of blood, taken after dendritic cell vaccination. The origin of this receptor is a human donor with glioblastoma. Written as DNA, the CDR3 is TGTGCCAGCAGTTCGCATGGGGGAGGGGCGGACACTGAAGCTTTCTTT. Its protein is CASSSHGGGADTEAFF.